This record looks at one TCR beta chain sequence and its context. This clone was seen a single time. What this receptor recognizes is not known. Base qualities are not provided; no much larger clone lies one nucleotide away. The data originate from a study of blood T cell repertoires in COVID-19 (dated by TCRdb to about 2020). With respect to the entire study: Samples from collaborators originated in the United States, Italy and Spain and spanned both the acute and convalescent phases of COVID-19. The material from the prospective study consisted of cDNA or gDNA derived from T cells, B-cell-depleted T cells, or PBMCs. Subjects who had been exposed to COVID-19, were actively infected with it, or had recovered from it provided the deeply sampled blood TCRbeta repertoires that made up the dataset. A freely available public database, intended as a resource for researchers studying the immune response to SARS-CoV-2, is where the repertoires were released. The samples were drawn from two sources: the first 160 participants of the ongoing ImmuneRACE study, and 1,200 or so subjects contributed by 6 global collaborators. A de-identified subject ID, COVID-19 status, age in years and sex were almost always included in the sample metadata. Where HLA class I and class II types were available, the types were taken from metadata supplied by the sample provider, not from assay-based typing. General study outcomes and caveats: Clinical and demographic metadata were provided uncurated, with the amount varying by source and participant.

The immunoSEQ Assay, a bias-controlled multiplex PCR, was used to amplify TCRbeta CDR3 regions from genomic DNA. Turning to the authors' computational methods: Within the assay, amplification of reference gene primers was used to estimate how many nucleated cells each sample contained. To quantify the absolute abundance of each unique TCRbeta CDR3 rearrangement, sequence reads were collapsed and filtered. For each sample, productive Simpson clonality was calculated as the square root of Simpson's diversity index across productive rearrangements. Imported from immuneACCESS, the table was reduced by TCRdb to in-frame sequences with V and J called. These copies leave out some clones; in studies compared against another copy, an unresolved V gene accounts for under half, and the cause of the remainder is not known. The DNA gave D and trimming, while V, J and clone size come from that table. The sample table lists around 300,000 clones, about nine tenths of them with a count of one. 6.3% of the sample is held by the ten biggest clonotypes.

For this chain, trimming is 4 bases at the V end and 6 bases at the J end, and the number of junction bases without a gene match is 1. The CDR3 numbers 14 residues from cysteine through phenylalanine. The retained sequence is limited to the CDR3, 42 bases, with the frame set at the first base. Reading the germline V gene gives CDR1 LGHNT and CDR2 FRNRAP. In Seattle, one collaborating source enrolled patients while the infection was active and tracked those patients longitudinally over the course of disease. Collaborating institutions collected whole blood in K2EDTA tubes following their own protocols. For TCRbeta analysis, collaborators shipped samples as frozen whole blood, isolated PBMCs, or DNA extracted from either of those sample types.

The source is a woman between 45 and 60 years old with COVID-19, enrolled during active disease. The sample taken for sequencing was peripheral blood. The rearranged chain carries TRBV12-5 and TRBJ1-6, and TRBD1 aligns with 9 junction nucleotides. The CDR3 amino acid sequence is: CASGSGQGNSPLHF. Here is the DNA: TGTGCTAGTGGTTCGGGACAGGGTAATTCACCCCTCCACTTT.